Listed below are T cell receptor beta chains from one sample, sequenced in a study of PD-1 blockade in classical Hodgkin lymphoma. Measured with immunoSEQ multiplex PCR; TCRdb has only the in-frame clones, and not every one. The repertoire consists of 45,000 to 55,000 clones, with about three quarters occurring once and the leading ten covering approximately 12%. The sequencing here drew on peripheral blood mononuclear cells (PBMCs), taken before the fourth cycle of nivolumab. All receptors derive from a human donor with classical Hodgkin lymphoma. Each CDR3 is given with its conserved first and last residue. The D gene is left open where the match is weak. Size is omitted from some rows. Given values are once, few, many or a class for expanded clones.

size	D	V	J	length	DNA	CDR3
NA	NA	TRBV6-5	TRBJ1-2	14	TGTGCCAGCAGGAAAAACGGGGCCCTTTATGGCTACACCTTC	CASRKNGALYGYTF
NA	NA	TRBV2	TRBJ1-1	14	TGTGCCAGCAGTGCCGGGACATCGGGCACTGAAGCTTTCTTT	CASSAGTSGTEAFF
NA	TRBD1	TRBV18	TRBJ1-2	14	TGTGCCAGCTCACAAGCTGGACAGGTCTCTGGCTACACCTTC	CASSQAGQVSGYTF
NA	NA	TRBV19	TRBJ2-1	14	TGTGCCAGTAGTATAATAGGAGGTTACAATGAGCAGTTCTTC	CASSIIGGYNEQFF
NA	NA	TRBV5-6	TRBJ2-3	14	TGTGCCAGCAGCTTGAGGGCCGTTCCAGATACGCAGTATTTT	CASSLRAVPDTQYF
NA	NA	TRBV5-1	TRBJ2-5	15	TGCGCCAGCAGCGCCAGGGGAGCCTCCCAAGAGACCCAGTACTTC	CASSARGASQETQYF
NA	NA	TRBV4-1	TRBJ2-1	16	TGCGCCAGCAGCCAAAGGGGGACGTCTCGCTACAATGAGCAGTTCTTC	CASSQRGTSRYNEQFF
NA	TRBD2	TRBV9	TRBJ2-3	17	TGTGCCAGCAGCGCCTCTCAGACTAGCGCTAGCACAGATACGCAGTATTTT	CASSASQTSASTDTQYF
few	NA	TRBV27	TRBJ1-5	14	TGTGCCAGCCGCCTCGCCGGGTGGGATCAGCCCCAGCATTTT	CASRLAGWDQPQHF
NA	NA	TRBV13	TRBJ2-5	14	TGTGCCAGCAGCTTGGTAGCAAGCCAAGAGACCCAGTACTTC	CASSLVASQETQYF
NA	NA	TRBV5-5	TRBJ1-2	14	TGTGCCAGCAGCTTGCTGGGCGTGGGTGATGGCTACACCTTC	CASSLLGVGDGYTF
NA	TRBD2	TRBV5-1	TRBJ2-4	17	TGCGCCAGCAGCCCCCGACTAGCGGGATTGTCCAAAAACATTCAGTACTTC	CASSPRLAGLSKNIQYF
once	TRBD1	TRBV5-1	TRBJ1-5	13	TGCGCCAGCAGTCGGACAGGAGATCAGCCCCAGCATTTT	CASSRTGDQPQHF
NA	TRBD1	TRBV6-1	TRBJ2-4	14	TGTGCCAGCAGTGACAGAGGGGGCGCAAACATTCAGTACTTC	CASSDRGGANIQYF
NA	NA	TRBV4-1	TRBJ1-3	17	TGCGCCAGCTCCTCGGGCAGGCTCAGGAGCTCTGGAAACACCATATATTTT	CASSSGRLRSSGNTIYF
NA	TRBD2	TRBV5-1	TRBJ2-1	16	TGCGCCAGCAGCTTGCCAGCGGGAGCGCTTGCGAATGAGCAGTTCTTC	CASSLPAGALANEQFF
NA	NA	TRBV16	TRBJ2-7	14	TGTGCCAGCAGCCGGTCGGGACCTTACTACGAGCAGTACTTC	CASSRSGPYYEQYF